A selection of T cell receptor beta chains follows, all from one sample in a study of shared clonotypes between healthy human individuals. Measured with immunoSEQ multiplex PCR; TCRdb has only the in-frame clones, and not every one. The sample shows roughly 170,000 clones, roughly 70% of them seen only once. Sequenced input: memory CD4+ T cells sorted from blood. The receptors originated from a man aged 30 to 39 in good health. Both conserved end residues are part of each CDR3. A D gene is named only where the DNA matches it firmly. Size values are once, few and many counts, or a class for expanded clones, and some rows have none.

abundance: -
v_gene: TRBV5-8
j_gene: TRBJ2-7
d_gene: -
CDR3aa: CASSPPRREQYF
CDR3nt: TGTGCCAGCAGCCCCCCCCGGCGCGAGCAGTACTTC

abundance: -
v_gene: TRBV9
j_gene: TRBJ2-7
d_gene: TRBD2
CDR3aa: CASSVGGGFDEQYF
CDR3nt: TGTGCCAGCAGCGTAGGCGGGGGTTTCGACGAGCAGTACTTC

abundance: -
v_gene: TRBV5-4
j_gene: TRBJ2-7
d_gene: TRBD1
CDR3aa: CASSHRTGNYEQYF
CDR3nt: TGTGCCAGCAGCCACAGGACAGGGAACTACGAGCAGTACTTC

abundance: few
v_gene: TRBV6-5
j_gene: TRBJ2-5
d_gene: -
CDR3aa: CASSYRGRETQYF
CDR3nt: TGTGCCAGCAGTTACAGGGGACGGGAGACCCAGTACTTC

abundance: -
v_gene: TRBV12-5
j_gene: TRBJ2-7
d_gene: -
CDR3aa: CASGLDFGQPYEQYF
CDR3nt: TGTGCTAGTGGTTTGGATTTTGGACAACCCTACGAGCAGTACTTC

abundance: -
v_gene: TRBV28
j_gene: TRBJ1-2
d_gene: -
CDR3aa: CASSLSPVTYGYTF
CDR3nt: TGTGCCAGCAGTTTGTCTCCCGTTACATATGGCTACACCTTC

abundance: -
v_gene: TRBV5-6
j_gene: TRBJ2-7
d_gene: -
CDR3aa: CASSQINEGFAYEQYF
CDR3nt: TGTGCCAGCAGCCAAATCAACGAGGGGTTCGCCTACGAGCAGTACTTC

abundance: many
v_gene: TRBV6-5
j_gene: TRBJ2-7
d_gene: -
CDR3aa: CASSYSQGLSYEQYF
CDR3nt: TGTGCCAGCAGTTACTCGCAGGGCCTCTCCTACGAGCAGTACTTC

abundance: few
v_gene: TRBV5-6
j_gene: TRBJ2-4
d_gene: -
CDR3aa: CASSLGQGTKNIQYF
CDR3nt: TGTGCCAGCAGCTTGGGTCAGGGAACCAAAAACATTCAGTACTTC

abundance: -
v_gene: TRBV5-6
j_gene: TRBJ2-1
d_gene: -
CDR3aa: CASSSPPRDLRYNEQFF
CDR3nt: TGTGCCAGCAGCTCCCCTCCCCGGGACTTACGATACAATGAGCAGTTCTTC

abundance: few
v_gene: TRBV18
j_gene: TRBJ1-4
d_gene: -
CDR3aa: CASSPPSEFNEKLFF
CDR3nt: TGTGCCAGCTCACCACCGTCAGAGTTTAATGAAAAACTGTTTTTT

abundance: few
v_gene: TRBV28
j_gene: TRBJ1-2
d_gene: -
CDR3aa: CASSLPPDGVNYGYTF
CDR3nt: TGTGCCAGCAGTTTACCCCCGGACGGAGTTAACTATGGCTACACCTTC

abundance: many
v_gene: TRBV7-8
j_gene: TRBJ2-3
d_gene: -
CDR3aa: CASSPKRITDTQYF
CDR3nt: TGTGCCAGCAGCCCCAAGCGGATCACAGATACGCAGTATTTT

abundance: -
v_gene: TRBV6-1
j_gene: TRBJ2-3
d_gene: -
CDR3aa: CASSEGGSGADTQYF
CDR3nt: TGTGCCAGCAGTGAAGGAGGGAGTGGGGCGGATACGCAGTATTTT

abundance: -
v_gene: TRBV10-3
j_gene: TRBJ2-1
d_gene: -
CDR3aa: CAISERRGDNEQFF
CDR3nt: TGTGCCATCAGTGAACGGCGGGGCGACAATGAGCAGTTCTTC

abundance: -
v_gene: TRBV27
j_gene: TRBJ1-4
d_gene: -
CDR3aa: CASSGIGSNEKLFF
CDR3nt: TGTGCCAGCAGTGGTATAGGCTCTAATGAAAAACTGTTTTTT

abundance: -
v_gene: TRBV11-2
j_gene: TRBJ2-5
d_gene: -
CDR3aa: CASSPRGAQETQYF
CDR3nt: TGTGCCAGCAGCCCACGGGGGGCTCAAGAGACCCAGTACTTC

abundance: few
v_gene: TRBV19
j_gene: TRBJ1-5
d_gene: -
CDR3aa: CASSIAGAGNQPQHF
CDR3nt: TGTGCCAGTAGTATCGCAGGGGCGGGCAATCAGCCCCAGCATTTT

abundance: few
v_gene: TRBV2
j_gene: TRBJ2-7
d_gene: TRBD1
CDR3aa: CATNPTGGPYEQYF
CDR3nt: TGTGCCACCAATCCGACAGGGGGGCCCTACGAGCAGTACTTC

abundance: -
v_gene: TRBV6-1
j_gene: TRBJ2-2
d_gene: -
CDR3aa: CASSVLTGPGELFF
CDR3nt: TGTGCCAGCAGTGTCCTTACAGGACCCGGGGAGCTGTTTTTT

abundance: -
v_gene: TRBV7-6
j_gene: TRBJ2-1
d_gene: TRBD2
CDR3aa: CASGSGSSNEQFF
CDR3nt: TGTGCCAGCGGGAGCGGGAGTAGTAATGAGCAGTTCTTC

abundance: -
v_gene: TRBV18
j_gene: TRBJ2-2
d_gene: -
CDR3aa: CASSPLGPPHTGELFF
CDR3nt: TGTGCCAGCTCACCACTGGGGCCGCCACACACCGGGGAGCTGTTTTTT

abundance: -
v_gene: TRBV29-1
j_gene: TRBJ2-7
d_gene: TRBD2
CDR3aa: CSVRLAGGPGEQYF
CDR3nt: TGCAGCGTCAGACTAGCGGGAGGGCCGGGCGAGCAGTACTTC

abundance: -
v_gene: TRBV19
j_gene: TRBJ1-1
d_gene: -
CDR3aa: CASSIVSNTEAFF
CDR3nt: TGTGCCAGTAGTATAGTGTCGAACACTGAAGCTTTCTTT

abundance: -
v_gene: TRBV29-1
j_gene: TRBJ2-3
d_gene: TRBD2
CDR3aa: CSVEGGSGVTDTQYF
CDR3nt: TGCAGCGTTGAGGGGGGGTCGGGGGTCACAGATACGCAGTATTTT

abundance: -
v_gene: TRBV7-8
j_gene: TRBJ1-4
d_gene: -
CDR3aa: CASSLAGWGEKLFF
CDR3nt: TGTGCCAGCAGCTTAGCAGGGTGGGGTGAAAAACTGTTTTTT

abundance: -
v_gene: TRBV6-6
j_gene: TRBJ2-1
d_gene: -
CDR3aa: CASSASSSGANEQFF
CDR3nt: TGTGCCAGCAGTGCCAGTTCCTCAGGAGCCAATGAGCAGTTCTTC

abundance: -
v_gene: TRBV9
j_gene: TRBJ2-1
d_gene: TRBD2
CDR3aa: CASSVVSGRWNEQFF
CDR3nt: TGTGCCAGCAGCGTAGTCAGCGGGAGATGGAATGAGCAGTTCTTC

abundance: many
v_gene: TRBV4-3
j_gene: TRBJ2-5
d_gene: TRBD2
CDR3aa: CASSQDWLAGETQYF
CDR3nt: TGCGCCAGCAGCCAAGATTGGCTAGCGGGAGAGACCCAGTACTTC

abundance: -
v_gene: TRBV5-1
j_gene: TRBJ2-3
d_gene: TRBD2
CDR3aa: CASSETSGTDTQYF
CDR3nt: TGCGCCAGCAGCGAGACTAGCGGCACAGATACGCAGTATTTT

abundance: -
v_gene: TRBV28
j_gene: TRBJ2-7
d_gene: -
CDR3aa: CASSMATTTYEQYF
CDR3nt: TGTGCCAGCAGCATGGCCACCACCACCTACGAGCAGTACTTC

abundance: -
v_gene: TRBV7-2
j_gene: TRBJ1-2
d_gene: -
CDR3aa: CASSTRTDRAVGYTF
CDR3nt: TGTGCCAGCAGCACGAGGACAGACCGGGCAGTAGGCTACACCTTC

abundance: -
v_gene: TRBV18
j_gene: TRBJ2-1
d_gene: -
CDR3aa: CASSPPGAGVGNEQFF
CDR3nt: TGTGCCAGCTCACCACCGGGGGCGGGAGTTGGAAATGAGCAGTTCTTC

abundance: -
v_gene: TRBV25-1
j_gene: TRBJ2-5
d_gene: TRBD1
CDR3aa: CASSESGTGETQYF
CDR3nt: TGTGCCAGCAGTGAGTCCGGGACAGGAGAGACCCAGTACTTC

abundance: -
v_gene: TRBV2
j_gene: TRBJ2-3
d_gene: -
CDR3aa: CASSPTTTDTQYF
CDR3nt: TGTGCCAGCAGTCCCACTACCACAGATACGCAGTATTTT